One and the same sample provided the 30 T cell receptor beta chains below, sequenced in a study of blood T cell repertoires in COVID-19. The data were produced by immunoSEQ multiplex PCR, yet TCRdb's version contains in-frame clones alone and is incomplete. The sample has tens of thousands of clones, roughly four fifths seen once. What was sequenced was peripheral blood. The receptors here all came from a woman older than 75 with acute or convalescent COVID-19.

CDR3 in DNA: TGTGCCAGCTCGGGAAATGAGCCCGGGGAGCTGTTTTTT. It is translated as CASSGNEPGELFF. This chain uses TRBV2 with TRBJ2-2; TRBD2 might be the D (5 bases). The CDR3 runs 13 residues. V was shortened by 8 bases and J by 6 bases, with 13 bases between the two germline ends. Germline CDR1 SNHLY, CDR2 FYNNEI.

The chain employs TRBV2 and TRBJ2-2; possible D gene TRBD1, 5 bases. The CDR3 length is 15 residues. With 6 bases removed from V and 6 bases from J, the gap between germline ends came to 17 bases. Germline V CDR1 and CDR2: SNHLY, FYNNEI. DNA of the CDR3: TGTGCCAGCAGAGAACAGGCCATAGGGGCCGGGGAGCTGTTTTTT. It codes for CASREQAIGAGELFF.

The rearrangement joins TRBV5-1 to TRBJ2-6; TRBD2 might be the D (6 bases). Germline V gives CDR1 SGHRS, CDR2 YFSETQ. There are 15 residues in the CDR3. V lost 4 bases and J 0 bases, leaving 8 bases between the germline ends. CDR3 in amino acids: CASSVGGSGANVLTF. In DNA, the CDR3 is TGCGCCAGCAGCGTCGGGGGCTCTGGGGCCAACGTCCTGACTTTC. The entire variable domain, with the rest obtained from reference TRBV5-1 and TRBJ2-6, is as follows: KAGVTQTPRYLIKTRGQQVTLSCSPISGHRSVSWYQQTPGQGLQFLFEYFSETQRNKGNFPGRFSGRQFSNSRSEMNVSTLELGDSALYLCASSVGGSGANVLTFGAGSRLTVL.

CDR3 sequence (DNA): TGTGCCAGCAGTGAGGGGCAGGGGGCCGATAGCAATCAGCCCCAGCATTTT. Translated: CASSEGQGADSNQPQHF. The chain is built from TRBV6-1 and TRBJ1-5; TRBD1 agrees at 8 bases. The trim removed 3 bases at V and 0 bases at J, leaving 7 bases unmatched. Germline lookup yields CDR1 MNHNS and CDR2 SASEGT. CDR3 size: 17 residues.

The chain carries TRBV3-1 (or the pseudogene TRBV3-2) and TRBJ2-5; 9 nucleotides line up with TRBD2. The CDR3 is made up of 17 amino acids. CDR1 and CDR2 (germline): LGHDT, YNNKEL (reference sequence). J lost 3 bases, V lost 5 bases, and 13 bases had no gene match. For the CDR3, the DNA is TGTGCCAGCAGCGCTCCTGAATTTCCTAGCGGGGAAGAGACCCAGTACTTC. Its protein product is CASSAPEFPSGEETQYF.

DNA of the CDR3: TGTGCCAGCAGCCGCGGACAGGACGTCCTCCACTTT. Its protein product is CASSRGQDVLHF. The chain couples TRBV5-5 to TRBJ1-6; 7 nucleotides match TRBD1. The J segment lost 15 bases and the V segment lost 4 bases, leaving 7 bases of the junction unmatched. Germline lookup yields CDR1 SGHKS and CDR2 YYEKEE (reference sequence). The CDR3 runs 12 residues.

CDR3 nucleotide sequence: TGTGCCAGTACTCCCGTGAACACCGGGGAGCTGTTTTTT. Translation: CASTPVNTGELFF. V usage is TRBV19 and J usage is TRBJ2-2; D unclear. CDR1 is LNHDA, CDR2 SQIVND, per germline (reference sequence). Trimming took off 7 bases at V and 1 base at J, with 7 bases between the two ends. The CDR3 extends over 13 amino acids. Using reference TRBV19 and TRBJ2-2 for the parts outside the CDR3, the full variable domain is DGGITQSPKYLFRKEGQNVTLSCEQNLNHDAMYWYRQDPGQGLRLIYYSQIVNDFQKGDIAEGYSVSREKKESFPLTVTSAQKNPTAFYLCASTPVNTGELFFGEGSRLTVL.

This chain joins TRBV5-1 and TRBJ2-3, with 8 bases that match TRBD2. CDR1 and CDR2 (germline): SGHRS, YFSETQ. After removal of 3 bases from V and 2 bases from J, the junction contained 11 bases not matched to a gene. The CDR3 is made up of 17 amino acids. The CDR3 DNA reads TGCGCCAGCAGCTCTAGCATAGCGGGACTCCTCACAGATACGCAGTATTTT. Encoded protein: CASSSSIAGLLTDTQYF.

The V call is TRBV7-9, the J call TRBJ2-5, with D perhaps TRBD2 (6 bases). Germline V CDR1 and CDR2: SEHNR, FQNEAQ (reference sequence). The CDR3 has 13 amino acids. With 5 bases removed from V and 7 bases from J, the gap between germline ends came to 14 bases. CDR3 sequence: CASSQPTEGTQYF. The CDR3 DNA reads TGTGCCAGCAGCCAACCCACGGAGGGGACCCAGTACTTC.

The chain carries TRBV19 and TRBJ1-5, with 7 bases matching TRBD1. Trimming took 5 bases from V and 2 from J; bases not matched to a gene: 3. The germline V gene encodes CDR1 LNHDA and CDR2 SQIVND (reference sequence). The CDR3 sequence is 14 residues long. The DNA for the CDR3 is TGTGCCAGTAGTGTCAGGGGGGGCAATCAGCCCCAGCATTTT. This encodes CASSVRGGNQPQHF.

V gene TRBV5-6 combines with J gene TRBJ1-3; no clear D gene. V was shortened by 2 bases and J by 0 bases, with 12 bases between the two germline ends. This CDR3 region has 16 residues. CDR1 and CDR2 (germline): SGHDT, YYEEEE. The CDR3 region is CASSFSTRSSGNTIYF. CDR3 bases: TGTGCCAGCAGCTTCTCAACCCGTAGCTCTGGAAACACCATATATTTT.

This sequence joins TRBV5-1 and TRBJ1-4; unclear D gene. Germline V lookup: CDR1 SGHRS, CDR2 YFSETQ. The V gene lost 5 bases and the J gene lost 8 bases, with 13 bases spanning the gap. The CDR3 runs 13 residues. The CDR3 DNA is TGCGCCAGCAGATACCGGGAGGCCGAAAAACTGTTTTTT. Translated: CASRYREAEKLFF.

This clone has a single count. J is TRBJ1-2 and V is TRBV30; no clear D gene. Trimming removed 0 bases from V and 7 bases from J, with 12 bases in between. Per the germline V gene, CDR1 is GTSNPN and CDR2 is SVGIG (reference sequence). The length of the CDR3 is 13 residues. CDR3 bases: TGTGCCTGGAGTGTACGGGGAGGTAGTGGCTACACCTTC. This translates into CAWSVRGGSGYTF.

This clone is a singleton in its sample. CDR3 region: CSVVGTSGSSKTQYF. The CDR3 bases are TGCAGCGTAGTAGGGACTAGCGGGAGTAGTAAGACCCAGTACTTC. This chain links TRBV29-1 with TRBJ2-5; 14 positions agree with TRBD2. Losses at the gene ends were 6 bases for V and 6 bases for J; bases not matched to a gene: 9. Looked up from germline, CDR1 is SQVTM and CDR2 is ANQGSEA. The CDR3 is made up of 15 amino acids.

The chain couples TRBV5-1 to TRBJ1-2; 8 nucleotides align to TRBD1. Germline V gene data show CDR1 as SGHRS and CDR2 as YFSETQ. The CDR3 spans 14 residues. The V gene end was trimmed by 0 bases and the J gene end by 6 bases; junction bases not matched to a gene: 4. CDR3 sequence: CASSLGQGLDGYTF. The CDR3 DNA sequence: TGCGCCAGCAGCTTGGGACAGGGGTTGGATGGCTACACCTTC.

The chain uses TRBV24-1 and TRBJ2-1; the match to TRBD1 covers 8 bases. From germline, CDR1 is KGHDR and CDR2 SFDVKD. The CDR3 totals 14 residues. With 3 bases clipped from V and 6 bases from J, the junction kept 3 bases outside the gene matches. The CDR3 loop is CATSDQGAPNEQFF. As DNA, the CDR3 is TGTGCCACCAGTGATCAGGGGGCCCCCAATGAGCAGTTCTTC.

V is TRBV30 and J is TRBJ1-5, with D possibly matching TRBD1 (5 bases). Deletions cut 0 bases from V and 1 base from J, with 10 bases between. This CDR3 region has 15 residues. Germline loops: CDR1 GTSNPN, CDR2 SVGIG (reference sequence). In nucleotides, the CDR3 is TGTGCCTGGAGTGTACCTCAGGGAAGCAATCAGCCCCAGCATTTT. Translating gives CAWSVPQGSNQPQHF.

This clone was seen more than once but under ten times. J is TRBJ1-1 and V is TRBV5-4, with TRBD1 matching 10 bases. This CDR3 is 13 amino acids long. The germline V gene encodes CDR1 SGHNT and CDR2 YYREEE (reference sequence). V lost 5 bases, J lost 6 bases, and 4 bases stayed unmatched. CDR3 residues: CASRRDRGAEAFF. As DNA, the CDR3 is TGTGCCAGCAGACGGGACAGGGGTGCTGAAGCTTTCTTT.

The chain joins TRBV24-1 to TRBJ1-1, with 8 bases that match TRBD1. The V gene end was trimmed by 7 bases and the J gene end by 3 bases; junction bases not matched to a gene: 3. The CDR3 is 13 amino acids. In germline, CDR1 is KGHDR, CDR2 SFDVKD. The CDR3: CATRDRVDTEAFF. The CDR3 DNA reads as TGTGCCACCAGGGACAGGGTGGACACTGAAGCTTTCTTT.

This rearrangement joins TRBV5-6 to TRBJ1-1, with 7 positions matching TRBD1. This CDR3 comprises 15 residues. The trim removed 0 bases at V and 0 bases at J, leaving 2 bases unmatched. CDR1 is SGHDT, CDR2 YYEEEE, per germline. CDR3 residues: CASSLETGMNTEAFF. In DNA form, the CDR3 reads TGTGCCAGCAGCTTGGAGACAGGGATGAACACTGAAGCTTTCTTT.

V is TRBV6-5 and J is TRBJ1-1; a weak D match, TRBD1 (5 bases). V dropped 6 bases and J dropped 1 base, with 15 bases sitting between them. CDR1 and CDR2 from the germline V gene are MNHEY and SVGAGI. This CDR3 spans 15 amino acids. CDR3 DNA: TGTGCCAGCAGCATATGGGTTAGGGGGAACACTGAAGCTTTCTTT. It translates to CASSIWVRGNTEAFF.

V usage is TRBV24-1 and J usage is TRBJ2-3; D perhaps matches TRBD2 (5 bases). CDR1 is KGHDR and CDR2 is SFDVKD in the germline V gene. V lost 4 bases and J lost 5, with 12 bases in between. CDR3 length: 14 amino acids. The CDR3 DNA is TGTGCCACCAGTGAAACGGGCCGGGGAGATACGCAGTATTTT. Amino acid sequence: CATSETGRGDTQYF.

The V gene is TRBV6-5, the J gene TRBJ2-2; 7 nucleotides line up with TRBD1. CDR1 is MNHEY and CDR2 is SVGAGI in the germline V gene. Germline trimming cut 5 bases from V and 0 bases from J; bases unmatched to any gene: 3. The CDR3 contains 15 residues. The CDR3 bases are TGTGCCAGCAGTCGACAGGGCCCGAACACCGGGGAGCTGTTTTTT. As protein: CASSRQGPNTGELFF.

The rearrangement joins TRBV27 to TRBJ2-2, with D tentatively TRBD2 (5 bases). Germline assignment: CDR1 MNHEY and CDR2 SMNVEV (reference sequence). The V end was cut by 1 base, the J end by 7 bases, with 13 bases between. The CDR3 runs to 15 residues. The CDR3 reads CASSLWGSGSGELFF. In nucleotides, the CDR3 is TGTGCCAGCAGTTTATGGGGAAGCGGTAGCGGGGAGCTGTTTTTT.

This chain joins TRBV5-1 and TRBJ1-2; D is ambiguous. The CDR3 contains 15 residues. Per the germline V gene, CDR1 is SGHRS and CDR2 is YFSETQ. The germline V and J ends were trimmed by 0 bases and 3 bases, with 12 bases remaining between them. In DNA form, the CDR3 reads TGCGCCAGCAGCTTGGCTTTATCGGTAGACTATGGCTACACCTTC. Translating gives CASSLALSVDYGYTF.

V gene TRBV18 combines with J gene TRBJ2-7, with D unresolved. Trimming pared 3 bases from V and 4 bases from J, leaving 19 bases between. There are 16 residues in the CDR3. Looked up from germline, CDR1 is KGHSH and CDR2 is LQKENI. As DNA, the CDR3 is TGTGCCAGCTCACCCCGCCGTCTGGAGAAGGTGTACGAGCAGTACTTC. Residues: CASSPRRLEKVYEQYF.

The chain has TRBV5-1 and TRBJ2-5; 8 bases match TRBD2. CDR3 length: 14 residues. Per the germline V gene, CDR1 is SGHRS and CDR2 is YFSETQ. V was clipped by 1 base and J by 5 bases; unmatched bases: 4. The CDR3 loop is CASSLTSGRETQYF. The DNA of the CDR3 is TGCGCCAGCAGCTTGACTAGCGGCAGGGAGACCCAGTACTTC.

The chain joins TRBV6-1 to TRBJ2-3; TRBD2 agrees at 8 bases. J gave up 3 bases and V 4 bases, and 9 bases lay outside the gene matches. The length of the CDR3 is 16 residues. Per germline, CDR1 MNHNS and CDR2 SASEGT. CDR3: CASSGLSGGGTDTQYF. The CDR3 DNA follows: TGTGCCAGCAGTGGCCTAAGCGGGGGAGGAACAGATACGCAGTATTTT.

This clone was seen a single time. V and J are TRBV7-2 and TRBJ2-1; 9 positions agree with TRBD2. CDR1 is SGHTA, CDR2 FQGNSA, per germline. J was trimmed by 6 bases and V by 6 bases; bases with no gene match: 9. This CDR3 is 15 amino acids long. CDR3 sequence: CASSAGGSSTNEQFF. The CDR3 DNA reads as TGTGCCAGCAGTGCGGGGGGGTCGAGTACCAATGAGCAGTTCTTC.

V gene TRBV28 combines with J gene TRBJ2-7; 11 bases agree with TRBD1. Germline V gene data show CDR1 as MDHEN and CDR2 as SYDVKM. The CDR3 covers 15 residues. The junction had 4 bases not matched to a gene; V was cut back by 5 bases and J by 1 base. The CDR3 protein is CASSRGTGGSYEQYF. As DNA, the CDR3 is TGTGCCAGCAGTCGAGGGACAGGGGGGTCCTACGAGCAGTACTTC.